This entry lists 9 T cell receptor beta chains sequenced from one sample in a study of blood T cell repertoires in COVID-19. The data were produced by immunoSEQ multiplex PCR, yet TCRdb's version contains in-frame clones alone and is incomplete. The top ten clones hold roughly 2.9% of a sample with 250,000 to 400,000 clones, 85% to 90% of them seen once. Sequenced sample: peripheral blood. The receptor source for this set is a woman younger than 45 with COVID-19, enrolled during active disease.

CDR3 coding DNA: TGTGCCAGCAGCTTATCGTGGGAGTCCTATAATTCACCCCTCCACTTT. It translates to CASSLSWESYNSPLHF. The J gene is TRBJ1-6, the V gene TRBV11-2; D unclear. V gave up 2 bases and J gave up 1 base, with 9 bases separating them. This CDR3 comprises 16 residues. Germline V CDR1 and CDR2: SGHAT, FQNNGV.

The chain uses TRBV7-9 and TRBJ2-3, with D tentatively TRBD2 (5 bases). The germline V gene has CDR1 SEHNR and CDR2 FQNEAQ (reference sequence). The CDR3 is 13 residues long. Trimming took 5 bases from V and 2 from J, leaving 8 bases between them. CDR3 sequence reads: CASSPGNTDTQYF. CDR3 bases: TGTGCCAGCAGCCCGGGGAACACAGATACGCAGTATTTT.

In DNA, the CDR3 is TGTGCCAGCAGTTCGCCCGGGACTAGCGGGTTTAACGAGCAGTACTTC. Translated: CASSSPGTSGFNEQYF. The gene calls are TRBV6-2 or TRBV6-3 and TRBJ2-7, with TRBD2 matching 12 bases. The CDR3 is 16 residues long. Trimming at V came to 4 bases and at J to 5 bases, leaving 9 bases not matched to a gene. CDR1 is MNHEY and CDR2 is SVGEGT in the germline V gene.

The CDR3 bases are TGTGCCAGCAGCTTAGTCCGTAGCGCTGAAGCTTTCTTT. Protein: CASSLVRSAEAFF. The V and J genes are TRBV7-9 and TRBJ1-1; no reliable D call. Between the trimmed V and J ends, which lost 1 base and 6 bases, there was a span of 9 bases. Germline V gene lookup returns CDR1 SEHNR and CDR2 FQNEAQ (reference sequence). The CDR3 consists of 13 residues.

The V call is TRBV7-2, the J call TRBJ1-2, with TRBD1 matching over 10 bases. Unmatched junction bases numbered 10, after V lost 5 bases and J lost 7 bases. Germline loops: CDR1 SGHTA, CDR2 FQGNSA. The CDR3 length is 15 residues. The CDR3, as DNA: TGTGCCAGCAGCGGTACCCGCGGACAGGGGGGTGGCTACACCTTC. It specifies CASSGTRGQGGGYTF.

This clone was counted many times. Here the CDR3 DNA reads TGTGCCAGCACAGACCGGGACAGGGGGTCCTACGAGCAGTACTTC. It translates to CASTDRDRGSYEQYF. V usage is TRBV28 and J usage is TRBJ2-7, with 11 bases lining up with TRBD1. CDR1 MDHEN and CDR2 SYDVKM come from the germline V gene. V gave up 7 bases and J gave up 1 base; unmatched junction bases: 6. This CDR3 has 15 residues.

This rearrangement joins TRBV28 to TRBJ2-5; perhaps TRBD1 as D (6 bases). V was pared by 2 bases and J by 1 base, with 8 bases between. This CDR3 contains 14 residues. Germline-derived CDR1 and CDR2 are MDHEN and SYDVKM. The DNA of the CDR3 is TGTGCCAGCAGTTTACCGGACAGCCAAGAGACCCAGTACTTC. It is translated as CASSLPDSQETQYF.

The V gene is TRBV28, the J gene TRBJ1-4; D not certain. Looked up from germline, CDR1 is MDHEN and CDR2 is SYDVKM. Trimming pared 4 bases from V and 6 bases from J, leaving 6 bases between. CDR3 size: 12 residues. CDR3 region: CASSSNDEKLFF. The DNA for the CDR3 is TGTGCCAGCAGTTCCAATGATGAAAAACTGTTTTTT. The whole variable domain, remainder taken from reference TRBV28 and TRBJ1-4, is DVKVTQSSRYLVKRTGEKVFLECVQDMDHENMFWYRQDPGLGLRLIYFSYDVKMKEKGDIPEGYSVSREKKERFSLILESASTNQTSMYLCASSSNDEKLFFGSGTQLSVL.

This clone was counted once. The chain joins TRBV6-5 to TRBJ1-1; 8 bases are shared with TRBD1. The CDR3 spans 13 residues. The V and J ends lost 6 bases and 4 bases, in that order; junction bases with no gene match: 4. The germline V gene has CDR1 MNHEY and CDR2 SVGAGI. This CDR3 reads CASRDTGGTEAFF. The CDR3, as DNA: TGTGCCAGCAGGGACACAGGGGGCACTGAAGCTTTCTTT.